A single sample is the source of the 15 T cell receptor beta chains below, sequenced in a study of T cells in Graves' hyperthyroidism and ophthalmopathy. Researchers amplified the TCR beta CDR3 regions from RNA transcripts. The HTBI primer set was used in a first-round RT-PCR of the TCR CDR3. TCRdb reprocessed the multiplex PCR reads via MiXCR and lists one record per CDR3 protein. Of some 370,000 distinct CDR3 sequences detected, about a sixth appear once; the ten largest clones hold approximately 35%. Sequenced input: blood. The receptors derive from a woman aged 25 to 45 with Graves' hyperthyroidism that later progressed to Graves' ophthalmopathy.

The chain recombines TRBV10-2 with TRBJ1-4, with 7 bases fitting TRBD1. This CDR3 is 14 amino acids long. Germline CDR1 WSHSY, CDR2 SAAADI. Germline trimming cut 6 bases from V and 4 bases from J; bases unmatched to any gene: 5. The CDR3 sequence is CASRPQGFNEKLFF. The CDR3 DNA sequence: TGCGCCAGCAGGCCACAGGGGTTTAATGAAAAACTGTTTTTT.

This clonotype was observed a few times. The CDR3 spells CASSEYTGSPYNEQFF. In DNA, the CDR3 is TGTGCCAGCAGTGAATACACAGGGTCTCCCTACAATGAGCAGTTCTTC. This chain links TRBV6-1 with TRBJ2-1, with D maybe TRBD1 (6 bases). V was shortened by 2 bases and J by 2 bases, with 13 bases between the two germline ends. The CDR3 contains 16 residues. Germline CDR1 MNHNS, CDR2 SASEGT.

This clonotype was recorded at least ten times. This sequence joins TRBV7-9 and TRBJ1-1, with D possibly being TRBD1 (6 bases). This CDR3 spans 13 amino acids. V dropped 5 bases and J dropped 8 bases, with 15 bases sitting between them. CDR1 and CDR2 from the germline V gene are SEHNR and FQNEAQ (reference sequence). CDR3 residues: CASSATGQPEAFF. The CDR3 bases are TGTGCCAGCAGCGCGACAGGCCAGCCCGAAGCTTTCTTT.

The rearrangement links TRBV2 to TRBJ2-7, with 12 nucleotides matching TRBD2. Trimming at V came to 4 bases and at J to 7 bases, leaving 5 bases not matched to a gene. Germline lookup yields CDR1 SNHLY and CDR2 FYNNEI. The CDR3 covers 14 residues. CDR3 in amino acids: CASSGTSGIGEQYF. DNA of the CDR3: TGTGCCAGCAGTGGGACTAGCGGGATAGGGGAGCAGTACTTC.

The CDR3 DNA sequence: TGTGCCACCAACACTGGACAGGGAGCAGGGGACTCTGGAAACACCATATATTTT. Translating it yields CATNTGQGAGDSGNTIYF. J is TRBJ1-3 and V is TRBV10-3, with 8 bases identical to TRBD1. V was clipped by 10 bases and J by 0 bases; unmatched bases: 17. From germline, CDR1 is ENHRY and CDR2 SYGVKD. The CDR3 totals 18 residues.

This clonotype was detected a few times. The V gene is TRBV27, the J gene TRBJ2-7; 7 nucleotides line up with TRBD1. Germline CDR1 reads MNHEY; CDR2 reads SMNVEV (reference sequence). The CDR3 loop spans 14 amino acids. V gave up 5 bases and J gave up 3 bases; unmatched junction bases: 7. CDR3 sequence reads: CASSPMDRLYEQYF. CDR3 nucleotides: TGTGCCAGCAGTCCCATGGACAGGCTCTACGAGCAGTACTTC.

The chain joins TRBV19 to TRBJ1-1; no reliable D call. The CDR3 has 13 residues. V lost 3 bases and J lost 3, with 8 bases in between. In germline, CDR1 is LNHDA, CDR2 SQIVND (reference sequence). The CDR3 reads CASSILVHTEAFF. As DNA, the CDR3 is TGTGCCAGTAGTATCCTGGTTCACACTGAAGCTTTCTTT.

This clonotype showed up many times. A read error may account for a junction end that differs from germline. J is TRBJ1-1 and V is TRBV5-1; TRBD1 might be the D (5 bases). The V gene's germline CDR1 is SGHRS and CDR2 YFSETQ. This CDR3 is 13 amino acids long. The CDR3: CASSLGGNTKAFF. The CDR3 DNA reads TGCGCCAGCAGCTTGGGGGGGAACACTAAAGCTTTCTTT.

This clonotype has ten or more counts. V usage is TRBV7-6 and J usage is TRBJ1-1, with D possibly matching TRBD1 (6 bases). This CDR3 spans 13 amino acids. Between the trimmed V and J ends, which lost 6 bases and 1 base, there was a span of 9 bases. The V gene's germline CDR1 is SGHVS and CDR2 FNYEAQ. The DNA of the CDR3 is TGTGCCAGCAGTCGGGGGCCGAACACTGAAGCTTTCTTT. It is translated as CASSRGPNTEAFF.

This clonotype was seen a few times. The chain has TRBV4-2 and TRBJ2-3, with 12 bases aligning to TRBD1. Germline trimming cut 3 bases from V and 4 bases from J; bases unmatched to any gene: 5. Germline-derived CDR1 and CDR2 are LGHNA and YNFKEQ. The CDR3 has 16 residues. The CDR3 nucleotides are TGTGCCAGCAGCCAGGCCGGGACAGGGGGCGCAGATACGCAGTATTTT. Its protein is CASSQAGTGGADTQYF.

This clonotype was recorded at least ten times. J is TRBJ2-5 and V is TRBV7-7; D unclear. With 4 bases removed from V and 2 bases from J, the gap between germline ends came to 20 bases. Germline lookup yields CDR1 SSHAT and CDR2 FNYEAQ (reference sequence). The CDR3 contains 17 residues. CDR3 residues: CASSSPRLLAEQETQYF. Here the CDR3 DNA reads TGTGCCAGCAGCTCCCCCAGGTTGTTGGCGGAGCAAGAGACCCAGTACTTC.

The chain has TRBV18 and TRBJ2-6; the match to TRBD1 covers 9 bases. The CDR3 loop spans 17 amino acids. J lost 1 base, V lost 2 bases, and 3 bases had no gene match. Germline loops: CDR1 KGHSH, CDR2 LQKENI. The CDR3 sequence is CASSPNGQGSGANVLTF. CDR3 nucleotides: TGTGCCAGCTCACCAAACGGACAGGGGTCTGGGGCCAACGTCCTGACTTTC.

Many counts were recorded for this clonotype. This sequence joins TRBV7-2 and TRBJ2-5, with a weak D call TRBD1 (6 bases). The V gene's germline CDR1 is SGHTA and CDR2 FQGNSA. The V gene lost 2 bases and the J gene lost 5 bases, with 12 bases spanning the gap. This CDR3 has 14 amino acids. The CDR3 DNA is TGTGCCAGCAGCTTAAACAGGGTTAAGGAGACCCAGTACTTC. It specifies CASSLNRVKETQYF.

This clonotype came up many times. The CDR3: CASGSRELAGDVEQFF. The DNA for the CDR3 is TGTGCCAGCGGGAGCCGAGAACTAGCGGGAGACGTGGAGCAGTTCTTC. The chain carries TRBV2 and TRBJ2-1, with 11 bases identical to TRBD2. The germline V gene has CDR1 SNHLY and CDR2 FYNNEI. After removal of 8 bases from V and 10 bases from J, the junction contained 16 bases not matched to a gene. The CDR3 covers 16 residues.

This clonotype was detected ten times or more. V and J are TRBV27 and TRBJ1-5; TRBD1 might be the D (5 bases). This CDR3 is built from 13 residues. Germline assignment: CDR1 MNHEY and CDR2 SMNVEV (reference sequence). V was clipped by 4 bases and J by 6 bases, with 10 bases between them. CDR3 sequence: CASSYAGSQPQHF. CDR3 nucleotides: TGTGCCAGCAGTTACGCAGGGTCTCAGCCCCAGCATTTT.